These 21 T cell receptor beta chains were sequenced from one sample in a study of CD8 T cells in ankylosing spondylitis (dated by TCRdb to the late 2010s). Results and caveats for the whole study, not just this receptor: A TCR beta motif made up of about eight highly homologous amino acid variants appeared to be characteristic of blood from ankylosing spondylitis patients.

The library was produced with 5' RACE. This sample was sequenced with an Illumina HiSeq 2500. TCRdb itself trimmed the public reads at Q25 with fastp, ran MiXCR and retained productive beta chains. Each entry merges the rows of one CDR3 protein and shows their most common DNA and genes. The sample has fewer than 550,000 distinct CDR3 sequences on record, about 5.2% of them singletons. Together, the top ten hold approximately 3.5% of the sample. The antigens of these receptors remain unknown. Specimen: blood, either unsorted or a sorted T cell fraction (not recorded which). These receptor sequences come from a male donor with ankylosing spondylitis.

This clonotype was detected a few times. The V and J genes are TRBV3-1 and TRBJ1-6; weak D call: TRBD1 (5 bases). This CDR3 is built from 13 residues. Germline CDR1 reads LGHDT; CDR2 reads YNNKEL (reference sequence). Trimming took 4 bases from V and 9 from J, leaving 10 bases between them. The CDR3 loop is CASSLTRVSPLHF. In DNA, the CDR3 is TGTGCCAGCAGCCTCACCAGGGTTTCACCCCTCCACTTT.

This chain links TRBV28 with TRBJ2-2; the D call may be TRBD1 or TRBD2 (5 bases each). The CDR3 length is 11 residues. Trimming left V 5 bases short and J 10 bases short, with 8 bases between. Per germline, CDR1 MDHEN and CDR2 SYDVKM. The DNA of the CDR3 is TGTGCCAGCAGTACCGGGACGGAGCTGTTTTTT. Its translation: CASSTGTELFF.

This clonotype was picked up many times. The chain's CDR3 is CSASLAGTWKQYF. CDR3 coding DNA: TGCAGTGCTAGCCTAGCGGGGACTTGGAAGCAGTACTTC. The chain joins TRBV20-1 to TRBJ2-7, with TRBD2 matching over 9 bases. The J segment lost 8 bases and the V segment lost 3 bases, leaving 8 bases of the junction unmatched. Germline V lookup: CDR1 DFQATT, CDR2 SNEGSKA (reference sequence). The CDR3 runs to 13 residues.

This clonotype was found many times. V is TRBV29-1 and J is TRBJ2-5, with D unclear. V lost 4 bases to trimming and J lost 4 bases, with 10 bases between them. The CDR3 covers 12 residues. In germline, CDR1 is SQVTM, CDR2 ANQGSEA. CDR3: CSVVAKLETQYF. In DNA form, the CDR3 reads TGCAGCGTTGTAGCCAAACTAGAGACCCAGTACTTC.

This clonotype has just a few counts. This may arise from a read error, as a much more abundant clone is one base away. The chain is built from TRBV6-1 and TRBJ1-1; perhaps TRBD1 as D (6 bases). Germline CDR1 and CDR2: MNHNS and SASEGT. V lost 10 bases and J lost 5, with 11 bases in between. This CDR3 comprises 11 residues. This CDR3 reads CATKGQTEAFF. The CDR3, as DNA: TGTGCCACCAAAGGACAGACTGAAGCTTTCTTT.

The table lists this clonotype with a few counts. The chain is built from TRBV5-1 and TRBJ2-1; 9 bases line up with TRBD1. Germline CDR1 SGHRS, CDR2 YFSETQ. This CDR3 spans 18 amino acids. The junction had 13 bases not matched to a gene; V was cut back by 2 bases and J by 4 bases. Here the CDR3 DNA reads TGCGCCAGCAGCTTCCCCCGTCCGGGACAGGGTTTTTACAATGAGCAGTTCTTC. It codes for CASSFPRPGQGFYNEQFF.

The sample holds many counts of this clonotype. This chain links TRBV6-2 or TRBV6-3 with TRBJ2-5; weak D call: TRBD1 (6 bases). The CDR3 is 14 amino acids. CDR1 is MNHEY, CDR2 SVGEGT, per germline. Trimming shortened V by 2 bases and J by 2 bases, and 9 bases separated the two germline ends. CDR3: CASSYLQGQETQYF. DNA of the CDR3: TGTGCCAGCAGTTACCTCCAGGGGCAAGAGACCCAGTACTTC.

The CDR3 region is CASSLTSGRAANEQFF. CDR3 nucleotide sequence: TGTGCCAGCAGCTTGACTAGCGGGAGGGCCGCCAATGAGCAGTTCTTC. This chain joins TRBV7-9 and TRBJ2-1; 14 bases map to TRBD2. Germline CDR1 and CDR2: SEHNR and FQNEAQ (reference sequence). The CDR3 consists of 16 residues. The V and J ends lost 3 bases and 6 bases, in that order; junction bases with no gene match: 4.

This clonotype was seen repeatedly, ten times or more. The CDR3 loop reads CSASRDTFEQYF. The CDR3, as DNA: TGCAGTGCTAGTAGGGACACCTTCGAGCAGTACTTC. The gene calls are TRBV20-1 and TRBJ2-7, with D maybe TRBD1 (6 bases). V lost 3 bases and J lost 6, with 12 bases in between. CDR1 is DFQATT, CDR2 SNEGSKA, per germline (reference sequence). The CDR3 is 12 residues long.

The chain employs TRBV24-1 and TRBJ2-1; 10 bases fit TRBD2. Germline CDR1 and CDR2: KGHDR and SFDVKD. Losses at the gene ends were 2 bases for V and 8 bases for J; bases not matched to a gene: 8. The CDR3 totals 16 residues. The CDR3 sequence: CATSDYSGGAGYEQFF. Written as DNA, the CDR3 is TGTGCCACCAGTGATTACAGCGGGGGGGCCGGGTATGAGCAGTTCTTC.

This clonotype showed up many times. The chain employs TRBV27 and TRBJ1-2, with 9 bases aligning to TRBD1. Germline CDR1 reads MNHEY; CDR2 reads SMNVEV (reference sequence). The V segment lost 7 bases and the J segment 8 bases; nucleotides outside the gene matches: 11. CDR3 size: 14 residues. The CDR3 coding sequence is TGTGCCAGCACGCGGGACAGGGACTCGGGGGGCTACACCTTC. As protein: CASTRDRDSGGYTF.

In this sample, this clonotype turned up many times. The junction differs from germline at one of its ends, possibly a read error. The chain recombines TRBV5-5 with TRBJ2-3; no definite D call. Looked up from germline, CDR1 is SGHKS and CDR2 is YYEKEE (reference sequence). There are 13 residues in the CDR3. The chain's CDR3 is CASSLGYRDTQYF. The CDR3, as DNA: TGCGCCAGCAGCTTGGGTTATAGAGATACGCAGTATTTT.

Comments on this clonotype: A much larger clone differs by one base, so this may be a read error. The chain combines TRBV5-1 with TRBJ2-7; TRBD1 aligns across 7 bases. The CDR3 covers 14 residues. The germline gives CDR1 SGHRS, CDR2 YFSETQ. V shed 0 bases and J 6 bases; nucleotides not matched to a gene: 6. The CDR3 bases are TGCGCCAGCAGCTTGGGACAGGGACAATTCGAGCAGTACTTC. It codes for CASSLGQGQFEQYF. The full variable domain, completed using reference TRBV5-1 and TRBJ2-7, is KAGVTQTPRYLIKTRGQQVTLSCSPISGHRSVSWYQQTPGQGLQFLFEYFSETQRNKGNFPGRFSGRQFSNSRSEMNVSTLELGDSALYLCASSLGQGQFEQYFGPGTRLTVT.

This clonotype was recorded at least ten times. The V gene is TRBV4-3, the J gene TRBJ2-5; TRBD2 aligns across 8 bases. Germline CDR1 and CDR2: LGHNA and YSLEER. With 2 bases clipped from V and 0 bases from J, the junction kept 5 bases outside the gene matches. CDR3 length: 16 residues. CDR3 coding DNA: TGCGCCAGCAGCCAACGGGTAGCGGGGAACCAAGAGACCCAGTACTTC. Translation gives CASSQRVAGNQETQYF.

The chain joins TRBV25-1 to TRBJ2-2; TRBD2 matches at 9 bases. V was clipped by 2 bases and J by 1 base; unmatched bases: 11. Germline assignment: CDR1 MGHDK and CDR2 SYGVNS. The CDR3 has 19 residues. The CDR3 loop reads CASSEQVTGTSKNTGELFF. CDR3 DNA: TGTGCCAGCAGTGAACAGGTAACCGGGACTAGCAAGAACACCGGGGAGCTGTTTTTT.

This clonotype was counted at least ten times. The chain employs TRBV20-1 and TRBJ2-5; possibly TRBD1 for D (6 bases). The germline CDR1 and CDR2 sequences are DFQATT and SNEGSKA (reference sequence). V lost 1 base to trimming and J lost 4 bases, with 13 bases between them. There are 14 residues in the CDR3. This chain's CDR3 is CSARVWGPRETQYF. The DNA of the CDR3 is TGCAGTGCTAGAGTCTGGGGGCCCCGAGAGACCCAGTACTTC.

This clonotype was counted at least ten times. The gene calls are TRBV10-3 and TRBJ2-3; unclear D gene. The CDR3 spans 15 residues. From germline, CDR1 is ENHRY and CDR2 SYGVKD. V was shortened by 2 bases and J by 4 bases, with 13 bases between the two germline ends. The CDR3 DNA is TGTGCCATCAGTGAGCCCCAGGCGTATGCAGATACGCAGTATTTT. Amino acids: CAISEPQAYADTQYF.

This clonotype has ten or more counts. This chain joins TRBV6-1 and TRBJ2-7; TRBD1 aligns across 8 bases. The V segment lost 7 bases and the J segment 1 base; nucleotides outside the gene matches: 6. The germline gives CDR1 MNHNS, CDR2 SASEGT. This CDR3 has 14 residues. For the CDR3, the DNA is TGTGCCAGCATCCTCCAGGGGGCTTCCTACGAGCAGTACTTC. This translates into CASILQGASYEQYF.

The sample holds many counts of this clonotype. This rearrangement joins TRBV7-9 to TRBJ2-1; D unclear. Germline V gene data show CDR1 as SEHNR and CDR2 as FQNEAQ (reference sequence). The CDR3 loop spans 14 amino acids. Trimming removed 5 bases from V and 7 bases from J, with 15 bases in between. The CDR3 nucleotides are TGTGCCAGCAGCCCACGAACAAGGGTAAATGAGCAGTTCTTC. The encoded protein is CASSPRTRVNEQFF.

This clonotype was seen many times. The chain joins TRBV20-1 to TRBJ2-7, with 13 bases matching TRBD2. Germline V lookup: CDR1 DFQATT, CDR2 SNEGSKA (reference sequence). The CDR3 spans 15 residues. V dropped 3 bases and J dropped 3; count of bases not matched to a gene: 5. In DNA form, the CDR3 reads TGCAGTGCTAGCGGTGGGACTAGCGGGATCTACGAGCAGTACTTC. Its translation is CSASGGTSGIYEQYF.

This clonotype was found many times. V is TRBV7-6 and J is TRBJ2-2, with D perhaps being TRBD1 or TRBD2 (5 bases each). V was clipped by 5 bases and J by 0 bases, with 16 bases between them. Germline V gene lookup returns CDR1 SGHVS and CDR2 FNYEAQ. The CDR3 runs 17 residues. CDR3 DNA: TGTGCCAGCAGCCATGAGTTGGGACGGACGAACACCGGGGAGCTGTTTTTT. Amino acids: CASSHELGRTNTGELFF.